This T cell receptor beta chain was captured by sequencing in a study of blood T cell repertoires in COVID-19. There are 16 residues in the CDR3. The ends were cut back, 1 base at V and 0 bases at J, with 12 bases in the middle. In the authors' workflow: Amplification with reference gene primers provided the estimates of nucleated cell counts. Assay used: immunoSEQ multiplex PCR; TCRdb lists only in-frame clones, some missing. The V and J calls and the clone size are those of that table, but D and trimming were determined from the DNA. The sample consists of some 41,000 clones, about 86% of them appearing once.

Sequences were obtained from peripheral blood. The sequence was collected from a man in his forties or fifties with active COVID-19. V gene TRBV23-1 combines with J gene TRBJ1-2; D remains ambiguous. TRBV23-1 carries the ORF label, with uncertain function. For the CDR3, the DNA is TGCGCCAGCAGTCAATTCCGACGGAGAGCTAACTATGGCTACACCTTC. Amino acids: CASSQFRRRANYGYTF.